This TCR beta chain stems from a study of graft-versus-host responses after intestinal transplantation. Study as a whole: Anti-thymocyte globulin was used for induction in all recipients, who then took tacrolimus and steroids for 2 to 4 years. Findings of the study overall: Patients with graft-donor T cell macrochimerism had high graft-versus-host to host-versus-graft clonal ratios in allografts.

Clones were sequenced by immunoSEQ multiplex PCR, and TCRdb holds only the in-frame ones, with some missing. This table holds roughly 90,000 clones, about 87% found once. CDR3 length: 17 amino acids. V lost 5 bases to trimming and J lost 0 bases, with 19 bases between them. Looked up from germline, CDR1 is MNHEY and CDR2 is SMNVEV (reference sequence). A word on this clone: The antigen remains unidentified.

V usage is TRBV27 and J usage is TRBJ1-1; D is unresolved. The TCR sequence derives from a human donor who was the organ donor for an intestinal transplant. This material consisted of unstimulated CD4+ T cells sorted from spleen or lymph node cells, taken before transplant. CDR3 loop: CASSPRPGMRMNTEAFF. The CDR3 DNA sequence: TGTGCCAGCAGTCCCCGCCCCGGGATGCGCATGAACACTGAAGCTTTCTTT.